This is a list of T cell receptor beta chains from one sample in a study of beta chain features in type 1 diabetes. Only in-frame clones appear in the TCRdb table, and some are missing; sequencing was by immunoSEQ multiplex PCR. Among around 600,000 clones listed, approximately 13% were seen once. Sequencing was performed on naive CD4+ T cells from blood. Receptors were obtained from a young man with type 1 diabetes. Each CDR3 is given with its conserved first and last residue. D genes are given only for firm matches. The size field is filled for only some rows; it gives once, few, many or a size class.

D	V	size	J	DNA	CDR3
NA	TRBV9	NA	TRBJ2-2	TGTGCCAGCAGCGTAATGACTCCCACCGGGGAGCTGTTTTTT	CASSVMTPTGELFF
TRBD1	TRBV7-6	NA	TRBJ2-5	TGTGCCAGCAGCCCCACAGGGGGCGTGAAGACCCAGTACTTC	CASSPTGGVKTQYF
NA	TRBV30	NA	TRBJ1-4	TGTGCCTGGAGTCCGGACATAGGTGAAAAACTGTTTTTT	CAWSPDIGEKLFF
NA	TRBV4-3	few	TRBJ1-5	TGCGCCAGCAGCCAAGATCATGAAGTTTCTCAGCCCCAGCATTTT	CASSQDHEVSQPQHF
NA	TRBV6-5	few	TRBJ1-3	TGTGCCAGCCTCCCACAGACTGGAAACACCATATATTTT	CASLPQTGNTIYF
TRBD1	TRBV29-1	NA	TRBJ2-7	TGCAGCGTTGATGAGGGACAGGGGCCCTACGAGCAGTACTTC	CSVDEGQGPYEQYF
TRBD1	TRBV7-2	few	TRBJ2-7	TGTGCCAGCAGCCCTCCCGACAGGGGAAGGTACGAGCAGTACTTC	CASSPPDRGRYEQYF
NA	TRBV27	NA	TRBJ1-3	TGTGCCAGCAGTTCCCGGAGAGATGGAAACACCATATATTTT	CASSSRRDGNTIYF
NA	TRBV6-6	few	TRBJ2-1	TGTGCCAGCAGTTACGCCGGGCAGGGGGGATACAATGAGCAGTTCTTC	CASSYAGQGGYNEQFF
NA	TRBV7-2	few	TRBJ2-3	TGTGCCAGCAGCTCCCCCGTGGTGGGTACGCAGTATTTT	CASSSPVVGTQYF
NA	TRBV7-9	few	TRBJ1-2	TGTGCGACCCCTAGTTCTCCACTCAACTCCTATGGCTACACCTTC	CATPSSPLNSYGYTF
TRBD1	TRBV11-3	NA	TRBJ2-1	TGTGCCAGCAGGGGGACAGACCCGTACAATGAGCAGTTCTTC	CASRGTDPYNEQFF
NA	TRBV14	NA	TRBJ1-4	TGTGCCAGCAGCCAGGGTGTAAGTCGCCGGGGGAATGAAAAACTGTTTTTT	CASSQGVSRRGNEKLFF
NA	TRBV7-3	NA	TRBJ1-6	TGTGCCAGCAGCTTAATGGCAGGCTTTAATTCACCCCTCCACTTT	CASSLMAGFNSPLHF
NA	TRBV20-1	few	TRBJ2-5	TGCAGTGTCGGGCACGAGACCCAGTACTTC	CSVGHETQYF
NA	TRBV27	NA	TRBJ2-3	TGTGCCAGCAGTGCACTGAAGAGCACAGATACGCAGTATTTT	CASSALKSTDTQYF
NA	TRBV19	few	TRBJ2-1	TGTGCCAGTAGTATAGAGTTATATATAGATGAGCAGTTCTTC	CASSIELYIDEQFF
NA	TRBV9	few	TRBJ2-6	TGTGCCAGCAGCGTAGAGCCCCGGGGCGACGGGGCCAACGTCCTGACTTTC	CASSVEPRGDGANVLTF
NA	TRBV30	NA	TRBJ1-3	TGTGCCTGGAGTAACCCCGGAAACACCATATATTTT	CAWSNPGNTIYF
NA	TRBV30	NA	TRBJ1-5	TGTGCCTGGAGTGACCAGGGATTGCCCCAGCATTTT	CAWSDQGLPQHF
NA	TRBV28	few	TRBJ2-1	TGTGCCAGCAAGATTGGCGGGATGAGCTCCTACAATGAGCAGTTCTTC	CASKIGGMSSYNEQFF
NA	TRBV28	NA	TRBJ1-1	TGTGCCAGCAGCCTAAGACGGAACACTGAAGCTTTCTTT	CASSLRRNTEAFF
TRBD1	TRBV12-5	few	TRBJ2-5	TGTGCTAGTGGTCAAGGGACAGCCCAAGAGACCCAGTACTTC	CASGQGTAQETQYF
NA	TRBV28	NA	TRBJ2-1	TGTGCCAGCAGTGCAACAGGGCTCCCCTCCTACAATGAGCAGTTCTTC	CASSATGLPSYNEQFF
NA	TRBV7-2	few	TRBJ2-5	TGTGCCAGCAGCTCCCAAGGGGACCAAGAGACCCAGTACTTC	CASSSQGDQETQYF
NA	TRBV6-1	few	TRBJ1-1	TGTGCCAGCAGTGATTGGAGTGGCCGCACTGAAGCTTTCTTT	CASSDWSGRTEAFF
NA	TRBV29-1	NA	TRBJ1-2	TGCAGCGTTGCCACCGGGGGCGCGAGCGGCTACACCTTC	CSVATGGASGYTF
NA	TRBV29-1	few	TRBJ2-1	TGCAGCGTAGGAAGGACTTACAATGAGCAGTTCTTC	CSVGRTYNEQFF
TRBD1	TRBV10-3	NA	TRBJ1-5	TGTGCCAGTCGACAGGGTGATACTCAACCCCAGCATTTT	CASRQGDTQPQHF
TRBD1	TRBV30	NA	TRBJ1-2	TGTGCCTGGAGTGTGTCAGCACAGGGGGCGTCTGGCTACACCTTC	CAWSVSAQGASGYTF
NA	TRBV5-1	NA	TRBJ2-3	TGCGCCAGCAACCGCGGGGACAACGCTCGCACAGATACGCAGTATTTT	CASNRGDNARTDTQYF
TRBD1	TRBV19	NA	TRBJ2-5	TGTGCCAGTAGTCACGGACAGGGAAGAGAGACCCAGTACTTC	CASSHGQGRETQYF
TRBD1	TRBV2	NA	TRBJ1-5	TGTGCCAGCAGTGAACAGGGAGGGGGCGGCAATCAGCCCCAGCATTTT	CASSEQGGGGNQPQHF
NA	TRBV6-6	few	TRBJ1-1	TGTGCCAGCAGTTACCCGCAGAACACTGAAGCTTTCTTT	CASSYPQNTEAFF
NA	TRBV29-1	few	TRBJ2-7	TGCAGCGTTGGTAGGTCCTACGAGCAGTACTTC	CSVGRSYEQYF
NA	TRBV5-6	few	TRBJ2-7	TGTGCCAGCAGCTTGGATATGGGGGGAAGAAGCTCCTACGAGCAGTACTTC	CASSLDMGGRSSYEQYF
NA	TRBV5-4	few	TRBJ1-4	TGTGCCAGCAGCTTGGGATCTTCCGCTGAGGAAAAACTGTTTTTT	CASSLGSSAEEKLFF
TRBD1	TRBV2	few	TRBJ1-4	TGTGCCAGCAGTACGACAGGGACTAATGAAAAACTGTTTTTT	CASSTTGTNEKLFF
TRBD1	TRBV19	few	TRBJ1-2	TGTGCCAGTAGTTCCGGGGACAGGCGTGGCTACACCTTC	CASSSGDRRGYTF
TRBD2	TRBV25-1	few	TRBJ2-1	TGTGCCAGCAGTGAAAGGATTGGGACTAGCGGGGTCAATGAGCAGTTCTTC	CASSERIGTSGVNEQFF
NA	TRBV5-1	NA	TRBJ1-2	TGCGCCAGCAGCTTGGGGGACCGACTATACTATGGCTACACCTTC	CASSLGDRLYYGYTF
TRBD1	TRBV11-2	few	TRBJ2-5	TGTGCCAGCAGCTACAATCTTATGACAGGGGGGGAGACCCAGTACTTC	CASSYNLMTGGETQYF
NA	TRBV28	NA	TRBJ1-5	TGTGCCCGGGATGTGCCCCAGCATTTT	CARDVPQHF
NA	TRBV5-4	few	TRBJ2-7	TGTGCCAGCAGCTTGGCCGACGACACCTACGAGCAGTACTTC	CASSLADDTYEQYF
NA	TRBV6-5	NA	TRBJ1-2	TGTGCCAGCAGCAACGTCTATGGCTACACCTTC	CASSNVYGYTF
NA	TRBV30	NA	TRBJ1-4	TGTGGGGGTCGAGGGGGTGAGCGTGAAAAACTGTTTTTT	CGGRGGEREKLFF
NA	TRBV7-2	NA	TRBJ2-1	TGTGCCAGCAGCTTAGATAGCCGGGTAGGTGGTGAGCAGTTCTTC	CASSLDSRVGGEQFF
NA	TRBV2	NA	TRBJ1-6	TGTGCCAGCGTCCGGGAGATTAATTCACCCCTCCACTTT	CASVREINSPLHF
TRBD1	TRBV14	NA	TRBJ1-1	TGTGCCAGCAGCCAGCGGTGGACAGGCCTGAACACTGAAGCTTTCTTT	CASSQRWTGLNTEAFF
NA	TRBV7-2	few	TRBJ2-7	TGTGCCAGCAGCTTAGCTGGTCAGGGACCCACTGGGTGGGAGCAGTACTTC	CASSLAGQGPTGWEQYF
TRBD2	TRBV28	NA	TRBJ2-1	TGTGCCAGCAGGCCGCTTACCGGGACTAGCGGGTACAATGAGCAGTTCTTC	CASRPLTGTSGYNEQFF
TRBD1	TRBV2	NA	TRBJ1-5	TGTGCCAGCAGAGGGACAGGGGCTCAGCCCCAGCATTTT	CASRGTGAQPQHF
TRBD1	TRBV29-1	NA	TRBJ1-4	TGCAGCGTTGAAGATGGGACAGGGGGCGGAGAAAAACTGTTTTTT	CSVEDGTGGGEKLFF
NA	TRBV15	NA	TRBJ1-4	TGTGCCACCAGCAGAAAATCCGGGGAGGAAAAACTGTTTTTT	CATSRKSGEEKLFF
NA	TRBV2	few	TRBJ1-4	TGTGCCAGCACCGCGGGGGAAAAACTGTTTTTT	CASTAGEKLFF
TRBD1	TRBV2	NA	TRBJ1-6	TGTGCCGCAAGTTTGGACAGGGTCGGGAATTCACCCCTCCACTTT	CAASLDRVGNSPLHF
NA	TRBV4-2	NA	TRBJ2-4	TGTGCCAGCAGCCAAAGATCGGGCGGAGTGCAGTACTTC	CASSQRSGGVQYF
TRBD2	TRBV27	few	TRBJ2-7	TGTGCCAGCCGGGGACTAGCGGGTGAAGAGCAGTACTTC	CASRGLAGEEQYF
TRBD1	TRBV11-3	NA	TRBJ2-2	TGTGCCAGCAGCTTAGATTTCAGGGGGCGTTCCGGGGAGCTGTTTTTT	CASSLDFRGRSGELFF
NA	TRBV7-2	NA	TRBJ2-2	TGTGCCAGCAGCTTAGGCGGGCGCACCGGGGAGCTGTTTTTT	CASSLGGRTGELFF